Each of the 13 T cell receptor beta chains below was sequenced from the same sample in a study of early T cells in non-severe SARS-CoV-2 infection. Via MiXCR, TCRdb re-called the 5' RACE reads, giving one row per CDR3 protein. This table has under 100,000 distinct CDR3 sequences, 11% appearing once. What was sequenced was whole blood. The origin of the receptors is an adult who was a healthcare worker with PCR-confirmed SARS-CoV-2 infection or an uninfected control (not recorded which).

This clonotype was seen repeatedly, ten times or more. The gene calls are TRBV19 and TRBJ2-7; D gene ambiguous. Trimming took 7 bases from V and 2 from J, leaving 15 bases between them. The germline V gene encodes CDR1 LNHDA and CDR2 SQIVND (reference sequence). This CDR3 is built from 14 residues. The CDR3 is CASKKETLTYEQYF. CDR3 nucleotides: TGTGCCAGTAAAAAGGAGACACTAACCTACGAGCAGTACTTC. The whole variable domain, filled in from reference TRBV19 and TRBJ2-7, reads DGGITQSPKYLFRKEGQNVTLSCEQNLNHDAMYWYRQDPGQGLRLIYYSQIVNDFQKGDIAEGYSVSREKKESFPLTVTSAQKNPTAFYLCASKKETLTYEQYFGPGTRLTVT.

This clonotype was picked up many times. As DNA, the CDR3 is TGCAGTGCTCCCGTGAAAAATAGCGGGGGACCTGAGCAGTTCTTC. Residues: CSAPVKNSGGPEQFF. The genes are TRBV20-1 and TRBJ2-1, with TRBD2 matching 9 bases. V lost 5 bases and J lost 9; bases outside the gene matches: 14. Germline V gives CDR1 DFQATT, CDR2 SNEGSKA (reference sequence). The CDR3 contains 15 residues.

There are many counts of this clonotype. The rearrangement joins TRBV12-3 or TRBV12-4 to TRBJ2-1; D is perhaps TRBD2 (6 bases). The V end was cut by 5 bases, the J end by 2 bases, with 10 bases between. The CDR3 loop spans 14 amino acids. DNA of the CDR3: TGTGCCAGCAGTCCCGGGAGCCCCTACAATGAGCAGTTCTTC. Translation: CASSPGSPYNEQFF.

The sample holds a few counts of this clonotype. J is TRBJ2-2 and V is TRBV19, with TRBD1 matching over 7 bases. The CDR3 is made up of 14 amino acids. Germline values: CDR1 LNHDA, CDR2 SQIVND (reference sequence). Germline trimming cut 7 bases from V and 3 bases from J; bases unmatched to any gene: 5. The CDR3 DNA reads TGTGCCAGTACCAGCGACAGGGACACCGGGGAGCTGTTTTTT. Its translation: CASTSDRDTGELFF.

The sample holds many counts of this clonotype. The chain joins TRBV14 to TRBJ2-2; D is uncertain. The CDR3 contains 15 residues. The V gene lost 6 bases and the J gene lost 1 base, with 12 bases spanning the gap. Per the germline V gene, CDR1 is SGHDN and CDR2 is FVKESK. DNA for the CDR3: TGTGCCAGCAGACCCCACCAGAAGAACACCGGGGAGCTGTTTTTT. Its translation: CASRPHQKNTGELFF.

The chain uses TRBV7-9 and TRBJ1-1; 10 positions agree with TRBD1. J was trimmed by 11 bases and V by 0 bases; bases with no gene match: 0. The germline V gene has CDR1 SEHNR and CDR2 FQNEAQ (reference sequence). There are 12 residues in the CDR3. CDR3 nucleotide sequence: TGTGCCAGCAGCTTAGCGGGACAGGGGGCTTTCTTT. Residues: CASSLAGQGAFF.

This clonotype was counted a few times. The rearrangement uses TRBV30 and TRBJ2-3, with 13 bases lining up with TRBD2. CDR3 size: 16 residues. V trimming: 4 bases; J trimming: 3 bases; junction bases outside the gene matches: 7. Germline-derived CDR1 and CDR2 are GTSNPN and SVGIG (reference sequence). In DNA form, the CDR3 reads TGTGCCTGGACCAAGGGACTAGCGGGGACTACAGATACGCAGTATTTT. Translation gives CAWTKGLAGTTDTQYF.

This clonotype was counted many times. The chain carries TRBV6-5 and TRBJ1-1; D not certain. The germline gives CDR1 MNHEY, CDR2 SVGAGI. CDR3 length: 13 amino acids. V was trimmed by 7 bases and J by 3 bases, leaving 12 bases between them. CDR3 loop: CASNNGIYTEAFF. CDR3 nucleotide sequence: TGTGCCAGCAACAACGGGATATACACTGAAGCTTTCTTT.

Many counts were recorded for this clonotype. This chain uses TRBV20-1 with TRBJ2-7; 8 bases line up with TRBD2. Looked up from germline, CDR1 is DFQATT and CDR2 is SNEGSKA (reference sequence). J lost 4 bases, V lost 3 bases, and 11 bases had no gene match. The length of the CDR3 is 15 residues. The CDR3 loop is CSASTYERGRYEQYF. CDR3 DNA sequence: TGCAGTGCTAGTACATATGAGCGGGGGAGATACGAGCAGTACTTC.

In its sample, this clonotype was seen many times. The J gene is TRBJ2-1, the V gene TRBV20-1; 9 bases line up with TRBD1. The CDR3 totals 14 residues. Trimming removed 5 bases from V and 5 bases from J; junction bases left unmatched: 7. Germline-derived CDR1 and CDR2 are DFQATT and SNEGSKA (reference sequence). The CDR3 loop is CSAGPGQGHNEQFF. As DNA, the CDR3 is TGCAGTGCTGGACCGGGACAGGGACACAATGAGCAGTTCTTC.

The chain combines TRBV7-9 with TRBJ2-3; the D is unclear. The CDR3 covers 15 residues. Germline CDR1 reads SEHNR; CDR2 reads FQNEAQ (reference sequence). V shed 2 bases and J shed 1 base, with 10 bases lying between them. The CDR3: CASSLMGSGTDTQYF. The CDR3 DNA is TGTGCCAGCAGCTTAATGGGGTCCGGCACAGATACGCAGTATTTT.

V gene TRBV4-2 combines with J gene TRBJ1-1; weak D call: TRBD1 (5 bases). V was trimmed by 4 bases and J by 8 bases, leaving 17 bases between them. The CDR3 covers 14 residues. Germline CDR1 reads LGHNA; CDR2 reads YNFKEQ. The chain's CDR3 is CASSRMVGVREAFF. DNA for the CDR3: TGTGCCAGCAGCCGGATGGTGGGGGTCCGGGAAGCTTTCTTT.

The table lists this clonotype with many counts. The V and J genes are TRBV19 and TRBJ1-4; weak D call: TRBD1 (6 bases). This CDR3 comprises 16 residues. The V end lost 5 bases, the J end lost 0 bases, and 13 bases lay between the germline ends. Germline CDR1 and CDR2: LNHDA and SQIVND (reference sequence). CDR3 amino acids: CASSVYRDATNEKLFF. The CDR3 nucleotides read TGTGCCAGTAGTGTATACAGGGATGCAACTAATGAAAAACTGTTTTTT.